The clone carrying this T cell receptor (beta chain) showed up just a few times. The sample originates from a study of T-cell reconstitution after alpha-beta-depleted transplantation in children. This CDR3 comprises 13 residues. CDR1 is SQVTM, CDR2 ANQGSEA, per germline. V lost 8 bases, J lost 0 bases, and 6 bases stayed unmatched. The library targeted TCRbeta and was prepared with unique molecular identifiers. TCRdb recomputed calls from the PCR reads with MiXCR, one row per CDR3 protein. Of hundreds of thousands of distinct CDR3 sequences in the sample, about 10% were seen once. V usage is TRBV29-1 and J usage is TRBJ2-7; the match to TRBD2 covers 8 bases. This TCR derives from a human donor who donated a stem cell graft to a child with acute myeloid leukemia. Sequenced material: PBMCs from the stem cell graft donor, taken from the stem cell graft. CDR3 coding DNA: TGCAGCACCCTCACTAGCGGCTCCTACGAGCAGTACTTC. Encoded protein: CSTLTSGSYEQYF.